A selection of T cell receptor beta chains follows, all from one sample in a study of T cell changes during pregnancy in multiple sclerosis. Clones were read by immunoSEQ multiplex PCR, and TCRdb kept only the in-frame ones, dropping some. The sample includes about 83,000 clones, 90% to 95% of them seen just once. Sequencing used peripheral blood, obtained in the second trimester of pregnancy. The receptor source for this set is a female donor with multiple sclerosis, enrolled in a pregnancy study. Each CDR3 is given with its conserved first and last residue. The D gene is left open where the match is weak. Size values are once, few and many counts, or a class for expanded clones, and some rows have none.

clone_size: NA; j_call: TRBJ1-4; v_call: TRBV6-6; d_call: NA; cdr3_nt: TGTGCCAGCAGTTACGGGGGGGGAGGAGAAAAACTGTTTTTT; cdr3_aa: CASSYGGGGEKLFF
clone_size: NA; j_call: TRBJ2-3; v_call: TRBV7-8; d_call: TRBD2; cdr3_nt: TGTGCCACCCTGAGCGGGAGTGATACGCAGTATTTT; cdr3_aa: CATLSGSDTQYF
clone_size: NA; j_call: TRBJ2-7; v_call: TRBV21-1; d_call: NA; cdr3_nt: TGTGCCAGCAGCGACAAGCGGCCGGGACAGGGATCTTACGAGCAGTACTTC; cdr3_aa: CASSDKRPGQGSYEQYF
clone_size: NA; j_call: TRBJ2-5; v_call: TRBV7-3; d_call: TRBD2; cdr3_nt: TGTGCCAGCAGCCCCGGACTAGCGGATGAGACCCAGTACTTC; cdr3_aa: CASSPGLADETQYF
clone_size: once; j_call: TRBJ2-1; v_call: TRBV10-3; d_call: NA; cdr3_nt: TGTGCCATCAGTGAGTCGATGGGGAGTTCAAATGAGCAGTTCTTC; cdr3_aa: CAISESMGSSNEQFF
clone_size: NA; j_call: TRBJ2-1; v_call: TRBV9; d_call: TRBD2; cdr3_nt: TGTGCCAGCAGCGTAGGGGCTAGCGGGACCTACAATGAGCAGTTCTTC; cdr3_aa: CASSVGASGTYNEQFF
clone_size: once; j_call: TRBJ2-3; v_call: TRBV10-3; d_call: TRBD1; cdr3_nt: TGTGCCATCAGAGACAGGGGAGAGCAACGGGATACGCAGTATTTT; cdr3_aa: CAIRDRGEQRDTQYF
clone_size: NA; j_call: TRBJ2-7; v_call: TRBV28; d_call: TRBD1; cdr3_nt: TGTGCCAGCAGTCCAGGGGGCGCCTACGAGCAGTACTTC; cdr3_aa: CASSPGGAYEQYF
clone_size: NA; j_call: TRBJ2-1; v_call: TRBV9; d_call: NA; cdr3_nt: TGTGCCAGCAGCCCCAGGCGACTAGTTGGTGAGCAGTTCTTC; cdr3_aa: CASSPRRLVGEQFF
clone_size: NA; j_call: TRBJ1-1; v_call: TRBV28; d_call: TRBD1; cdr3_nt: TGTGCCAGCAGTACACAGGGGGGCGTCACTGAAGCTTTCTTT; cdr3_aa: CASSTQGGVTEAFF
clone_size: once; j_call: TRBJ2-7; v_call: TRBV7-2; d_call: NA; cdr3_nt: TGTGCCAGCAGCCCCCTGGGCAGCTACGAGCAGTACTTC; cdr3_aa: CASSPLGSYEQYF
clone_size: NA; j_call: TRBJ2-1; v_call: TRBV20-1; d_call: NA; cdr3_nt: TGCAGTGCTTTCGGAGCCAATGAGCAGTTCTTC; cdr3_aa: CSAFGANEQFF
clone_size: NA; j_call: TRBJ1-4; v_call: TRBV5-1; d_call: NA; cdr3_nt: TGCGCCAGCAGCTCTGGGACACTTTTAACTAATGAAAAACTGTTTTTT; cdr3_aa: CASSSGTLLTNEKLFF
clone_size: NA; j_call: TRBJ2-7; v_call: TRBV6-5; d_call: NA; cdr3_nt: TGTGCCAGCAGTGGCCAGGAGGAACCTTACGAGCAGTACTTC; cdr3_aa: CASSGQEEPYEQYF
clone_size: NA; j_call: TRBJ1-1; v_call: TRBV29-1; d_call: TRBD1; cdr3_nt: TGCAGCTTCAACAGGGGCACTGAAGCTTTCTTT; cdr3_aa: CSFNRGTEAFF
clone_size: NA; j_call: TRBJ2-5; v_call: TRBV5-1; d_call: TRBD1; cdr3_nt: TGCGCCAGCAGCTCCCCGCTACAGGGGCAAGAGACCCAGTACTTC; cdr3_aa: CASSSPLQGQETQYF
clone_size: NA; j_call: TRBJ1-1; v_call: TRBV30; d_call: NA; cdr3_nt: TGTGCCTGGAGTACTGGACAAACTGAAGCTTTCTTT; cdr3_aa: CAWSTGQTEAFF
clone_size: once; j_call: TRBJ1-3; v_call: TRBV11-3; d_call: TRBD1; cdr3_nt: TGTGCCAGCAGCACATACAGGGGATCAGGAAACACCATATATTTT; cdr3_aa: CASSTYRGSGNTIYF
clone_size: NA; j_call: TRBJ2-2; v_call: TRBV14; d_call: TRBD1; cdr3_nt: TGTGCCAGCAGGGGACAGGGGTACACCGGGGAGCTGTTTTTT; cdr3_aa: CASRGQGYTGELFF
clone_size: NA; j_call: TRBJ2-7; v_call: TRBV7-9; d_call: NA; cdr3_nt: TGTGCCAGCAGCCTAGGGACCCGGGGATACGAGCAGTACTTC; cdr3_aa: CASSLGTRGYEQYF
clone_size: NA; j_call: TRBJ2-3; v_call: TRBV28; d_call: TRBD1; cdr3_nt: TGTGCCAGCACGGACAGGTGGAGAGATACGCAGTATTTT; cdr3_aa: CASTDRWRDTQYF